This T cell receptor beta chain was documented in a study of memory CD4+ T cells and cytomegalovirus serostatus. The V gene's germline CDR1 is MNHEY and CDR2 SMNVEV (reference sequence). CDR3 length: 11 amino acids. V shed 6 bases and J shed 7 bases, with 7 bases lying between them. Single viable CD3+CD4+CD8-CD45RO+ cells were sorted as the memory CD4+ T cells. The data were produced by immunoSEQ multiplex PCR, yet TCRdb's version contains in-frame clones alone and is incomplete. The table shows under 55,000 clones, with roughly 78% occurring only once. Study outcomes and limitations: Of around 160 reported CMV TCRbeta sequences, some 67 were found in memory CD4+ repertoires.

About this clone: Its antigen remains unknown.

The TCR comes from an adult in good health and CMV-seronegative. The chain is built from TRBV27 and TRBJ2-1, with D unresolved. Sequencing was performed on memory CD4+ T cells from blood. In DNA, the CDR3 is TGTGCCAGCAGGCGCAATAATGAGCAGTTCTTC. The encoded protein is CASRRNNEQFF.